This TCR beta chain is drawn from a study of cytotoxic CD8 clonotypes in ibrutinib-treated CLL. TCRdb's copy holds only in-frame clones and misses some; the assay was immunoSEQ multiplex PCR. Of some 310,000 clones listed, more than 65% are singletons. Deletions cut 5 bases from V and 8 bases from J, with 19 bases between. The CDR3 is made up of 15 amino acids. Germline assignment: CDR1 LNHDA and CDR2 SQIVND (reference sequence). On this clone: The antigen remains undetermined.

Overall study results and limits: Public clonotypes were rare and shrank or held steady on treatment. Increased clonality at ibrutinib response gave way to a return toward baseline at progression. At the start, clonality exceeded age-matched healthy donors and followed circulating CD8+ T-cell counts.

The origin of this receptor is a human donor with chronic lymphocytic leukemia. V gene TRBV19 combines with J gene TRBJ2-1; D gene uncertain. This specimen consisted of PBMCs, obtained before ibrutinib treatment. The CDR3 DNA is TGTGCCAGTAGTCCCGGCCGGGCACCCCGGGATGAGCAGTTCTTC. The encoded protein is CASSPGRAPRDEQFF.